This T cell receptor beta chain is from a study of CD8+ T cells in alopecia areata. This CDR3 is built from 12 residues. V dropped 3 bases and J dropped 7 bases, with 7 bases sitting between them. CDR1 MGHRA and CDR2 YSYEKL come from the germline V gene. Treatment reported: oral pan-JAK inhibitor, 5-10 mg twice daily. Researchers picked out CD4+ and CD8+ T cells from PBMCs by sorting. RNA, once extracted, was reverse transcribed into cDNA for use as the sequencing template. The table came from immunoSEQ multiplex PCR; TCRdb's copy has only in-frame clones and leaves some out. The table shows about 200,000 clones, with nearly 60% occurring only once. This clone appeared a few times. Antigen: not known. General observations from the study: Within the top 100, expanded CD8+ clones significantly decreased with tofacitinib, as did scalp clonality.

The receptor comes from a human donor with alopecia areata. Source: CD4+ T cells sorted from blood, taken at week 24, from a patient treated with tofacitinib. The rearrangement links TRBV4-1 to TRBJ2-1; D ambiguous. CDR3 nucleotide sequence: TGCGCCAGCAGCCAGGGTCAGAATGAGCAGTTCTTC. It specifies CASSQGQNEQFF.